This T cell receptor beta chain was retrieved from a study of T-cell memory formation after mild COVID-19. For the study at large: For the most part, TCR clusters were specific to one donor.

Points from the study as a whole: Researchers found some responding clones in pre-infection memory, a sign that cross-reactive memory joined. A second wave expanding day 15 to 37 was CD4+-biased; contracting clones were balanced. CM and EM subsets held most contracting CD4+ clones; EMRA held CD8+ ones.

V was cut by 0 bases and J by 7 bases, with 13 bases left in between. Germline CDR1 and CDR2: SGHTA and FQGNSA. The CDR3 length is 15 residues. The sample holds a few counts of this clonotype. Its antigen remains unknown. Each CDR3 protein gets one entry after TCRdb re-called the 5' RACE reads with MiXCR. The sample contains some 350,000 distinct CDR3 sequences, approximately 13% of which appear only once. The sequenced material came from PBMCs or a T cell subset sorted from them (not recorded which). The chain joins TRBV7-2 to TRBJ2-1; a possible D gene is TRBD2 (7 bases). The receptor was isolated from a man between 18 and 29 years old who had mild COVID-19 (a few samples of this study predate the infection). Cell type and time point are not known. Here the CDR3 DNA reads TGTGCCAGCAGCTTAGCGGGGGGGCCGGGTAATGAGCAGTTCTTC. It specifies CASSLAGGPGNEQFF.